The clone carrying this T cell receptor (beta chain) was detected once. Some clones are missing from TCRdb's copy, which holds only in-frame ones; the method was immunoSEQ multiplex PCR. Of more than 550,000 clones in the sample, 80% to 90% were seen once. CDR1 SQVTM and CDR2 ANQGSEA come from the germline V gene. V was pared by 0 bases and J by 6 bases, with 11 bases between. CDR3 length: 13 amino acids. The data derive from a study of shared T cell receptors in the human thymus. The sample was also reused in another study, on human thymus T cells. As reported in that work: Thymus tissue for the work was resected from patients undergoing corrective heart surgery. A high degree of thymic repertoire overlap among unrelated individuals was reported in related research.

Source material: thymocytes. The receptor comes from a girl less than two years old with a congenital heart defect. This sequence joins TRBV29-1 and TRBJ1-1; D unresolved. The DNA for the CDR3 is TGCAGCGTTGAAGATCGAGCGTTCTCTGAAGCTTTCTTT. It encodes CSVEDRAFSEAFF.